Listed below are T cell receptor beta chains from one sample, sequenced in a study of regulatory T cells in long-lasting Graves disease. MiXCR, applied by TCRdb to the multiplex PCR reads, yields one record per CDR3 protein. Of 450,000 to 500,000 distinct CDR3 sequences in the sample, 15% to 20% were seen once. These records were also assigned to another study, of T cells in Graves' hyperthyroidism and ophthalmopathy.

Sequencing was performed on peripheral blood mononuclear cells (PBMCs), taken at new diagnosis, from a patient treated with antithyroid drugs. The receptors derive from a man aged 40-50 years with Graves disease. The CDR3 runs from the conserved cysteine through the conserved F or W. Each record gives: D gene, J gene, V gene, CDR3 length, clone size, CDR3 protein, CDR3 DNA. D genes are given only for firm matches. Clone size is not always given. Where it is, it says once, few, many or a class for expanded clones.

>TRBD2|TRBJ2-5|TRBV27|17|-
CATKQTPGTREDETQYF
TGTGCAACTAAACAAACCCCGGGGACGCGGGAGGATGAGACCCAGTACTTC
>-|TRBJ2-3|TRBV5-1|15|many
CASSPSRGATDTQYF
TGCGCCAGCAGCCCGAGTCGGGGTGCGACAGATACGCAGTATTTT
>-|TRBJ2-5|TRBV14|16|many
CASSQDPRLGGETQYF
TGTGCCAGCAGCCAAGATCCCCGACTTGGGGGAGAGACCCAGTACTTC
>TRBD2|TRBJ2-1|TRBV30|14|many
CATPGLAGYNEQFF
TGTGCCACACCGGGACTAGCGGGATACAATGAGCAGTTCTTC
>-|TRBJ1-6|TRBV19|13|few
CASSTQHNSPLHF
TGTGCCAGTAGTACACAGCATAATTCACCCCTCCACTTT
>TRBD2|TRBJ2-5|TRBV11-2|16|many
CASSQRSGAYQETQYF
TGTGCCAGCAGCCAACGGAGCGGGGCTTACCAAGAGACCCAGTACTTC
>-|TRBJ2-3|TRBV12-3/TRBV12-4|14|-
CASRPSGQSDTQYF
TGTGCCAGCAGACCCTCAGGTCAGAGTGATACGCAGTATTTT
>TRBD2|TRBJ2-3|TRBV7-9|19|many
CASSSPGTSGIGGTDTQYF
TGTGCCAGCAGCTCGCCCGGGACTAGCGGGATCGGCGGCACAGATACGCAGTATTTT
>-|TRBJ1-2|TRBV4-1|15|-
CASSPPDPSRNGYTF
TGCGCCAGCAGCCCCCCTGACCCATCTCGGAATGGCTACACCTTC
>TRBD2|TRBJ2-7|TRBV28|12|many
CASSLGGNEQYF
TGTGCCAGCAGTTTGGGGGGGAACGAGCAGTACTTC
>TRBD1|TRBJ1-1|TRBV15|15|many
CATSRGQGGNTEAFF
TGTGCCACCAGCAGAGGACAGGGAGGAAACACTGAAGCTTTCTTT
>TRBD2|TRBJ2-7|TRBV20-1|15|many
CSARVSGRSSYEQYF
TGCAGTGCTAGAGTTAGCGGGAGAAGTAGCTACGAGCAGTACTTC
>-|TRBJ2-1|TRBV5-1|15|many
CASSYVGFDDNEQFF
TGCGCCAGCAGCTATGTGGGGTTCGATGACAATGAGCAGTTCTTC
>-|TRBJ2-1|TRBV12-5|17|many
CASGLASLAASYNEQFF
TGTGCTAGTGGTTTGGCCTCACTAGCAGCTTCCTACAATGAGCAGTTCTTC
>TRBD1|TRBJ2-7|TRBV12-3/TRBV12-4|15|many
CASSFGTGFSYEQYF
TGTGCCAGCAGTTTTGGGACAGGGTTCTCCTACGAGCAGTACTTC
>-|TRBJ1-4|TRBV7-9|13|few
CASTSENNEKLFF
TGTGCCAGTACCTCGGAGAACAATGAAAAACTGTTTTTT
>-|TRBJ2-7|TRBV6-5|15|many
CASSYLDNVMREQYF
TGTGCCAGCAGTTACTTGGACAACGTAATGCGCGAGCAGTACTTC
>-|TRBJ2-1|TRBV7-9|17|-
CASSQGGARGRGREQFF
TGCGCCAGCAGCCAAGGGGGGGCCCGGGGTCGGGGTCGGGAGCAGTTCTTC
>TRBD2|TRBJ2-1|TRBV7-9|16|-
CASSLALAGYGGEQFF
TGTGCCAGCAGCTTAGCCCTAGCGGGATACGGGGGTGAGCAGTTCTTC
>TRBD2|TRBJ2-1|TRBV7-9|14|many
CASSPGTSGREQFF
TGTGCCAGCAGCCCGGGGACTAGCGGGAGGGAGCAGTTCTTC
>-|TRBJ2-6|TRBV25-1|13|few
CASSEPGANVLTF
TGTGCCAGCAGTGAACCAGGGGCCAACGTCCTGACTTTC
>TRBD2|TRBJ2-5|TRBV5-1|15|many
CASSLERGARETQYF
TGCGCCAGCAGCTTGGAGCGGGGAGCCCGGGAGACCCAGTACTTC
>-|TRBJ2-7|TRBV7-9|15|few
CASSLGNSVVGEQYF
TGTGCCAGCAGCTTAGGAAACTCAGTTGTCGGCGAGCAGTACTTC
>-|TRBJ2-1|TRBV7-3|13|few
CASSLEPLREQFF
TGTGCCAGCAGCTTAGAACCTCTTCGGGAGCAGTTCTTC